The rows below give T cell receptor beta chains drawn from one sample of a study of immune characterization of retroperitoneal liposarcoma. TCRdb re-derived calls from the PCR reads in MiXCR, one entry per CDR3 protein. The profile shows about 10,000 distinct CDR3 sequences, around 28% of them singletons. Sequenced: tumor tissue. The origin of the receptors is a male donor with retroperitoneal liposarcoma. The CDR3 runs from the conserved cysteine through the conserved F or W. A D gene is named only where the DNA matches it firmly. Expanded clones are given a class, and other clones once, few, many or no size at all.

J gene | clone size | D gene | V gene | CDR3 DNA | CDR3 protein
TRBJ2-7 | few | NA | TRBV7-6 | TGTGCCAGCAGCCCTCTCGAGCAGTACTTC | CASSPLEQYF
TRBJ2-7 | few | NA | TRBV6-2/TRBV6-3 | TGTGCCAGCAGCAATATTCCGGGCCATGGAGCGGTATCCTACGAGCAGTACTTC | CASSNIPGHGAVSYEQYF
TRBJ2-3 | NA | NA | TRBV6-6 | TGTGCCAGCAGTTACTCGGGGACCGGAACAGATACGCAGTATTTT | CASSYSGTGTDTQYF
TRBJ2-4 | NA | TRBD1 | TRBV7-6 | TGTGCCAGCAGCTTCTCTATAGGGGGCGAGAACGATGAGCAGTACTTC | CASSFSIGGENDEQYF
TRBJ2-1 | NA | NA | TRBV7-2 | TGTGCCAGCAGCTTGGTTACAGGGACCAAAAACATTCAGTTCTTC | CASSLVTGTKNIQFF
TRBJ2-1 | few | TRBD2 | TRBV27 | TGTGCCAGCAGGATGGGACTAGCGGGAGTTAATGAGCAGTTCTTC | CASRMGLAGVNEQFF
TRBJ1-1 | NA | NA | TRBV12-3/TRBV12-4 | TGTGCCAGCAGTCTCCGGGACACGAACACTGAAGCTTTCTTT | CASSLRDTNTEAFF
TRBJ1-1 | NA | NA | TRBV6-6 | TGTGCCAGCAGTTACTCGACCCCGGGCTATACTGAAGCTTTCTTT | CASSYSTPGYTEAFF
TRBJ2-3 | NA | TRBD1 | TRBV14 | TGTGCCAGCAGCCATTACAGGGGGAACACAGATACGCAGTATTTT | CASSHYRGNTDTQYF
TRBJ2-1 | once | NA | TRBV5-3 | TGTGCCAGCAGCTTGGAAGCAATTAGATCCTACGAGCAGTTCTTC | CASSLEAIRSYEQFF
TRBJ2-5 | NA | NA | TRBV6-4 | TGTGCCAGCAGTGACTCATCCGGGACTGGCCACAATGAGCAGTACTTC | CASSDSSGTGHNEQYF
TRBJ2-2 | NA | TRBD1 | TRBV7-8 | TGTGCCAGCAGTCGGACAGGACTGAACACCGGGGAGCTGTTTTTT | CASSRTGLNTGELFF
TRBJ1-2 | many | NA | TRBV6-1 | TGTGCCAGCAGTGAATTGGATTCTCGGAGCTACACCTTC | CASSELDSRSYTF
TRBJ2-5 | few | TRBD2 | TRBV7-8 | TGTGCCAGCAGCCACCGCGCGAGCGGGATATACAATGAGCAGTACTTC | CASSHRASGIYNEQYF
TRBJ1-6 | many | NA | TRBV6-1 | TGTGCCAGCACCGAAAAGAGCGACAGATATAATTCACCCCTCCACTTT | CASTEKSDRYNSPLHF
TRBJ2-1 | NA | NA | TRBV6-1 | TGTGCCAGCAGACGCCGACTAGGAGGCGACAATGAGCAGTTCTTC | CASRRRLGGDNEQFF
TRBJ2-2 | NA | NA | TRBV12-3/TRBV12-4 | TGTGCCAGCAGTTTGGTACGGGCGAATACCGGGGAGCTGTTTTTT | CASSLVRANTGELFF
TRBJ2-2 | NA | TRBD1 | TRBV6-5 | TGTGCCAGCAATCGGGACAGGAGCACCGGGGAGCTGTTTTTT | CASNRDRSTGELFF
TRBJ2-1 | many | TRBD2 | TRBV6-1 | TGTGCCGGCCGACTAGCGGGAAGGAATGAGCAGTTCTTC | CAGRLAGRNEQFF
TRBJ1-5 | NA | NA | TRBV6-1 | TGTGCCAGCAGTTCGGGCCAGCCCCAGCATTTT | CASSSGQPQHF
TRBJ2-1 | medium-sized | NA | TRBV6-1 | TGTGCCAGCAGCGACCGGGGAAGCTCCTACGAGCAGTTCTTC | CASSDRGSSYEQFF
TRBJ1-5 | NA | TRBD1 | TRBV27 | TGTGCCAGCAGTCCTGACAGGGAACAGCCCCAGCATTTT | CASSPDREQPQHF
TRBJ2-1 | medium-sized | NA | TRBV6-1 | TGTGCCAGCAGGGGAAATGAGCAGTTCTTC | CASRGNEQFF
TRBJ2-3 | few | TRBD2 | TRBV6-6 | TGTGCCAGCAGTTACCCTCTTCTTAGCGGGGGGATCCCTAGCACAGATACGCAGTATTTT | CASSYPLLSGGIPSTDTQYF
TRBJ2-1 | NA | NA | TRBV6-1 | TGTGCCAGCAGCCGGGACAATTACAATGAGCAGTTCTTC | CASSRDNYNEQFF
TRBJ2-3 | NA | NA | TRBV6-1 | TGTGCCAGCATGCGCCGGATGAGCACAGATACGCAGTATTTT | CASMRRMSTDTQYF
TRBJ2-1 | medium-sized | NA | TRBV7-9 | TGTGCCAGCAGCCCCCTCTACGAGCAGTTCTTC | CASSPLYEQFF
TRBJ2-1 | NA | TRBD1 | TRBV11-3 | TGTGCCAGCAGCCCGGGACAGGGGCGGAGAGAGACCCAGTTCTTC | CASSPGQGRRETQFF
TRBJ2-7 | once | TRBD1 | TRBV25-1 | TGTGCCAGCAGTGAAAGCAGACAGGGGAAGGGGGAAGGGTACGAGCAGTACTTC | CASSESRQGKGEGYEQYF
TRBJ2-5 | once | TRBD2 | TRBV6-8 | TGTGCCGTCTGGGGCGGGGGACCGCAGTACTTC | CAVWGGGPQYF
TRBJ2-1 | few | TRBD2 | TRBV12-3/TRBV12-4 | TGTGCCAGCACCGCGCCCGGGGGGTTTATTAATGAGCAGTTCTTC | CASTAPGGFINEQFF
TRBJ2-5 | NA | NA | TRBV12-5 | TGTGCTAGTGGTTTGGCCCTGGGACCCGCCAATCGCATCCAAGAGACCCAGTACTTC | CASGLALGPANRIQETQYF
TRBJ2-1 | many | NA | TRBV12-3/TRBV12-4 | TGTGCCAGCAGTTTACCCGGGGAGCAGTTCTTC | CASSLPGEQFF
TRBJ2-2 | many | NA | TRBV7-3 | TGTGCCAGCAGCTGGACGGCGAACACCGGGGAGCTGTTTTTT | CASSWTANTGELFF
TRBJ1-2 | NA | NA | TRBV6-2/TRBV6-3 | TGTGCCAGCAGTTACGGCAGACAATTCTATGGCTACACCTTC | CASSYGRQFYGYTF
TRBJ1-1 | NA | TRBD1 | TRBV6-5 | TGTGCCAGCAGTGAAGGCACAGGGGAGAACACTGAAGCTTTCTTT | CASSEGTGENTEAFF
TRBJ2-4 | NA | TRBD2 | TRBV6-4 | TGTGCCAGCAGTGAGCGGGAGTACAATGAGCAGTACTTC | CASSEREYNEQYF
TRBJ2-4 | many | NA | TRBV6-1 | TGTGCCAGCAGTGTTTCAGGTCTTAATGAGCAGTACTTC | CASSVSGLNEQYF
TRBJ2-7 | NA | TRBD2 | TRBV7-2 | TGTGCCAGCAACACAGGCGCGGGAGGCTCCTACGAGCAGTACTTC | CASNTGAGGSYEQYF
TRBJ1-1 | NA | TRBD1 | TRBV14 | TGTGCCAGCAGCCACCGACAGGGCGAGGGCACTGAAGCTTTCTTT | CASSHRQGEGTEAFF
TRBJ2-2 | NA | NA | TRBV11-3 | TGTGCCAGCAGCTTATTGGGGCCCTACGCGTTGCGACATGCCCAGAACACCGGGGAGCTGTTTTTT | CASSLLGPYALRHAQNTGELFF
TRBJ2-1 | NA | TRBD2 | TRBV12-3/TRBV12-4 | TGTGCCAGCAGAGCTAGCGGGAGGGCCCAAGAGCAGTTCTTC | CASRASGRAQEQFF
TRBJ2-3 | NA | NA | TRBV4-2 | TGTGCCAGCAGCCAAGGCCGGGATCTAAGCACAGATACGCAGTATTTT | CASSQGRDLSTDTQYF
TRBJ2-3 | NA | NA | TRBV11-2 | TGTGCCAGCAGCCCTAGTTTTCGGGCAGATACGCAGTATTTT | CASSPSFRADTQYF
TRBJ2-4 | NA | NA | TRBV6-5 | TGTGCCAGCAGTTACTACAATGAGCAGTACTTC | CASSYYNEQYF
TRBJ2-3 | NA | TRBD2 | TRBV6-1 | TGTGCCAGCGGGGGGTCCAGCGGGGTGACAGATACGCAGTATTTT | CASGGSSGVTDTQYF
TRBJ2-7 | medium-sized | NA | TRBV6-1 | TGTGCCAGCACACAGGCCCCTCTAATGATCGAGCAGTACTTC | CASTQAPLMIEQYF
TRBJ2-7 | many | TRBD2 | TRBV6-1 | TGTGCCAGCAGTTTGGTAACGGGGGGTTACGAGCAGTACTTC | CASSLVTGGYEQYF
TRBJ2-1 | once | NA | TRBV12-3/TRBV12-4 | TGTGCCAGCAGTTTTAGCGCCTCTAAGCACTACGAGCAGTTCTTC | CASSFSASKHYEQFF
TRBJ2-1 | few | TRBD2 | TRBV6-1 | TGTGCCAGCAGCCCCGGCGGGAGCTACGAGCAGTTCTTC | CASSPGGSYEQFF
TRBJ2-1 | NA | TRBD2 | TRBV6-1 | TGTGCCAGCAGTTTTGGACTAGCGGCAGGAGATGAGCAGTTCTTC | CASSFGLAAGDEQFF
TRBJ1-1 | few | NA | TRBV6-6 | TGTGCCAGCAGTTACGTTCCCGGGGGGGGTGTGGAAGCTTTCTTT | CASSYVPGGGVEAFF